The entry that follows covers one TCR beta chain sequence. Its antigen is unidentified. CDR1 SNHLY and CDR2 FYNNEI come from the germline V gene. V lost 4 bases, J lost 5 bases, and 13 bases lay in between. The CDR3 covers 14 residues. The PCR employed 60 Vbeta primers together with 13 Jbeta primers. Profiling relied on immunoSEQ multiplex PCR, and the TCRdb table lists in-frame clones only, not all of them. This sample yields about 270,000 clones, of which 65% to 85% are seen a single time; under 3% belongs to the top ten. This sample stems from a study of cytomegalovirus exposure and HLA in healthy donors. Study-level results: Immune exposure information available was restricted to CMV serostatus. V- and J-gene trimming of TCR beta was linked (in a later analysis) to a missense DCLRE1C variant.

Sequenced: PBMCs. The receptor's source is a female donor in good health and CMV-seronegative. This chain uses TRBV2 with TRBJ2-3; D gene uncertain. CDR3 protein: CASSGARSLDTQYF. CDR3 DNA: TGTGCCAGCAGTGGTGCCAGGTCCCTAGATACGCAGTATTTT.